This T cell receptor (beta chain) was found in a study of blood T cell repertoires in COVID-19. About the study: The origin of the acute and convalescent COVID-19 samples was the United States, Italy and Spain. T cells, B-cell-depleted T cells, or PBMCs provided the cDNA or gDNA that served as material.

The method was immunoSEQ multiplex PCR; TCRdb's version includes in-frame clones alone and lacks a portion of them. Of a few hundred thousand clones listed, 80% to 90% were seen once; the top ten hold roughly 10%. Germline V gene data show CDR1 as SQVTM and CDR2 as ANQGSEA. CDR3 size: 13 residues. V gave up 2 bases and J gave up 0 bases, with 7 bases separating them. This chain links TRBV29-1 with TRBJ1-2; D ambiguous. The sample consisted of peripheral blood. The receptor was derived from an elderly woman with acute or convalescent COVID-19. The DNA of the CDR3 is TGCAGCGTTGAACGGACTGCTAACTATGGCTACACCTTC. Protein product: CSVERTANYGYTF.